These 5 T cell receptor beta chains were all obtained from the same sample, sequenced in a study of beta chain features in type 1 diabetes. Expressed TCRB transcripts got sequenced, as all isolated RNA was reverse transcribed. Some clones are missing from TCRdb's copy, which holds only in-frame ones; the method was immunoSEQ multiplex PCR. Altogether 300,000 to 350,000 clones are present, roughly 12% being singletons, with the ten largest covering roughly 0.016%. Notes on the study in general: Moderate but significant shortening of TCRB CDR3s was recorded in all four CD4+ subsets from Type 1 diabetes patients.

Their antigens remain unidentified. What was sequenced was naive CD4+ T cells from blood. These receptors were collected from a young woman with type 1 diabetes.

The chain is built from TRBV7-2 and TRBJ1-1, with TRBD1 as a possible D gene (6 bases). Germline lookup yields CDR1 SGHTA and CDR2 FQGNSA. The CDR3 extends over 15 amino acids. V gave up 4 bases and J gave up 4 bases, with 16 bases separating them. CDR3 DNA: TGTGCCAGCAGCTATCGGGAGGGGGGGCTCACTGAAGCTTTCTTT. Translated, it gives CASSYREGGLTEAFF.

This clone was observed a handful of times. The rearrangement uses TRBV5-1 and TRBJ2-7; 12 bases map to TRBD2. The V gene end was trimmed by 4 bases and the J gene end by 0 bases; junction bases not matched to a gene: 8. The CDR3 consists of 17 residues. Per the germline V gene, CDR1 is SGHRS and CDR2 is YFSETQ. The CDR3 sequence is CASSPTRTSGTSYEQYF. CDR3 sequence (DNA): TGCGCCAGCAGCCCTACCCGGACTAGCGGGACCTCCTACGAGCAGTACTTC. Together with reference TRBV5-1 and TRBJ2-7, the CDR3 gives the full variable domain: KAGVTQTPRYLIKTRGQQVTLSCSPISGHRSVSWYQQTPGQGLQFLFEYFSETQRNKGNFPGRFSGRQFSNSRSEMNVSTLELGDSALYLCASSPTRTSGTSYEQYFGPGTRLTVT.

This clone showed up just a few times. V usage is TRBV5-1 and J usage is TRBJ2-5; 7 bases fit TRBD1. Looked up from germline, CDR1 is SGHRS and CDR2 is YFSETQ. V shed 6 bases and J 1 base; nucleotides not matched to a gene: 6. This CDR3 has 14 residues. The CDR3 is CASNDRAFQETQYF. For the CDR3, the DNA is TGCGCCAGCAATGACAGGGCATTCCAAGAGACCCAGTACTTC.

V and J are TRBV30 and TRBJ1-2, with 9 bases aligning to TRBD1. J lost 6 bases, V lost 0 bases, and 5 bases had no gene match. Germline V gene sequence: CDR1 GTSNPN, CDR2 SVGIG (reference sequence). The CDR3 spans 14 residues. CDR3 DNA: TGTGCCTGGAGTGTACAGGGGGCCCTAAATGGCTACACCTTC. It yields the protein CAWSVQGALNGYTF.

V usage is TRBV18 and J usage is TRBJ2-5; 8 bases align to TRBD2. CDR1 is KGHSH, CDR2 LQKENI, per germline. The CDR3 is 16 residues long. After removal of 4 bases from V and 0 bases from J, the junction contained 7 bases not matched to a gene. The CDR3 DNA sequence: TGTGCCAGCTCACTACGAGCGGGAGCAAACCAAGAGACCCAGTACTTC. It is translated as CASSLRAGANQETQYF.